One T cell receptor beta chain is described in this entry. Its antigen is as yet unknown. This specimen belongs to a study of graft-versus-host responses after intestinal transplantation. Looking at the study overall: Those transplanted obtained multivisceral, liver-intestinal, or isolated intestinal grafts. Each recipient received anti-thymocyte globulin induction, then tacrolimus and steroids for 3 to 4 years.

Assay used: immunoSEQ multiplex PCR; TCRdb lists only in-frame clones, some missing. This sample has 95,000 to 150,000 clones, with approximately 96% found just once. Germline lookup yields CDR1 SGDLS and CDR2 YYNGEE. V was shortened by 6 bases and J by 4 bases, with 12 bases between the two germline ends. This CDR3 has 13 amino acids. Study-level points and caveats: Early post-transplant HvG declines tracked with peak circulating GvH clone levels.

The chain links TRBV9 to TRBJ2-3; D uncertain. This receptor was identified in a human donor who received an intestinal transplant. The source material was unstimulated CD8+ T cells sorted from spleen or lymph node cells, sampled before intestinal transplant. CDR3 protein: CASNSPWADTQYF. The CDR3 DNA reads TGTGCCAGCAACTCCCCATGGGCAGATACGCAGTATTTT.